This T cell receptor beta chain was captured by sequencing in a study of blood T cells in healthy people across ages (dated by TCRdb to 2015 to 2017). Background on the whole study: Template switching captured roughly one uniquely barcoded TCR beta cDNA molecule per two T cells in model experiments. To avoid experimental bias, donors of different ages were distributed randomly across sequencing lanes. The study measured age-related changes in TCR beta repertoire diversity using deep sequencing normalized with unique cDNA molecular identifiers. Donors were grouped into four age groups: young (average roughly 15 years), middle-aged (around 39), aged (62) and long-lived (about 82). Using the same blood draw, the study looked at two additional independent replicas of 1 million unique cDNA reads for two donors, one aged 18 to 29 and the other aged 80 or older. Broader findings and caveats from the paper: Conclusive comparison of naive and antigen-experienced compartments was prevented by the profiling of bulk unsorted PBMCs. As age increased, observed TCR beta diversity per million T cells dropped in a roughly linear way, and a significant reduction was already evident by age roughly 36. Estimates of total diversity based on one million sequenced T cells were considered lower bounds and underestimates. Donor CMV infection status was unknown, potentially confounding age-related changes in expanded clonotypes. Compared with the aged group, the long-lived group had more naive CD4+ T cells, fewer expanded clones and increased TCR diversity, suggesting age selection. Observed TCR beta diversity correlated strongly with the percentage of naive T cells measured by flow cytometry.

The roughly 39 donors, aged roughly 6 to 100 years, were systemically healthy Caucasian individuals from Russia. Ten milliliters of peripheral blood were drawn from each donor into EDTA-treated Vacutainer tubes. PBMCs were isolated by Ficoll-Paque density-gradient centrifugation, with at least 6 million obtained per sample. Total RNA, at least 5 micrograms per sample, was extracted from PBMCs with Trizol reagent. Naive CD45RAhigh/CD27high T cell percentages were measured by flow cytometry on a PBMC aliquot from every donor. Worth noting for this clonotype: Its binding antigen is unknown. No much larger clone exists at a distance of one base, and base qualities are not known.

Libraries came from 5' RACE. TCRdb names Illumina HiSeq 2500 as the instrument used. A second PCR of 7 to 11 cycles was run with a J-beta primer mix and a sample-barcoded 5' primer. A template-switch 5' adaptor carrying 12 random nucleotides introduced a unique molecular identifier onto each TCR beta cDNA molecule. Each sample yielded at least 3 million CDR3-containing paired-end reads. First-strand cDNA was synthesized from all RNA with the Mint cDNA synthesis kit, primed by a TRBC-specific oligonucleotide. Following uracil-DNA glycosylase treatment, a first 18-cycle PCR with universal primers M1SS and BC2_uni_R was performed on all cDNA. On the study's bioinformatics: For normalization, 1 million high-quality reads were randomly selected from each sample, with every read carrying a distinct molecular identifier. Reads sharing molecular identifiers were discarded rather than binned into consensus sequences. CDR3 identification, clonotype clustering and error correction used MiTCR with a Q25 quality threshold and the strictest error-elimination algorithm. A nonparametric unseen species model with Euler transformation was used to estimate lower-bound total TCR beta diversity. Starting from the raw public reads, TCRdb applied fastp trimming at Q25, assembled clones with MiXCR and retained in-frame beta chains. Every CDR3 protein is listed once, alongside the most common genes and DNA of its rows. The V and J calls follow TCRdb's processing rather than the paper's. The sample has 850,000 to 950,000 distinct CDR3 sequences on record, around 26% of them singletons. The ten largest make up roughly a sixth of the sample.

This clonotype was obtained from a woman of 80 years or more in good health. Sample: blood.

The DNA is TGTGCCAGCAGTGAAACGAACCGGGGAGGATACTACGAGCAGTACTTC. It is translated as CASSETNRGGYYEQYF. The V gene is TRBV6-1 and the J gene is TRBJ2-7; matching of 6 bases hints at TRBD2 as the D gene. CDR1 MNHNS and CDR2 SASEGT were looked up in the germline V gene. The germline ends are 17 bases apart after V is trimmed by 2 bases and J by 3 bases. There are 16 amino acids in the CDR3, from cysteine to phenylalanine inclusive. Solely the CDR3 DNA is kept, with 48 bases framed from the first base.